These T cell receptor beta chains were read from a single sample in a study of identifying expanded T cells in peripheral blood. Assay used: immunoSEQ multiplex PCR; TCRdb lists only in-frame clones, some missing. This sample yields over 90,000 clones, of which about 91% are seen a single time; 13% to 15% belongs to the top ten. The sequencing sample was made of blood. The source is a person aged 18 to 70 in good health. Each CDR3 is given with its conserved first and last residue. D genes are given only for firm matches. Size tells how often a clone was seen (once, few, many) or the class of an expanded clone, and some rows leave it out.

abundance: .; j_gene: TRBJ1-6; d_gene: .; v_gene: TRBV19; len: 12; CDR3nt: TGTGCCAGTAGTAACGAAAATTCACCCCTCCACTTT; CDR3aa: CASSNENSPLHF
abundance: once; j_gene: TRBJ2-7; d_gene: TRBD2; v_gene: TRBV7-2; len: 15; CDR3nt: TGTGCCAGCAGCCAATACGGCGGGGGGGCCTACGAGCAGTACTTC; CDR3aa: CASSQYGGGAYEQYF
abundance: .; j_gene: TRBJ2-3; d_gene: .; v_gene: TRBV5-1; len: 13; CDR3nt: TGCGCCAGCAGTTATACAGCCACAGATACGCAGTATTTT; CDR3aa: CASSYTATDTQYF
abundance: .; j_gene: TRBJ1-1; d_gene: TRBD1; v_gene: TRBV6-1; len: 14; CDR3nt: TGTGCCAGCAGTCTCTCTCACAGGGGGACTGAAGCTTTCTTT; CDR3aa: CASSLSHRGTEAFF
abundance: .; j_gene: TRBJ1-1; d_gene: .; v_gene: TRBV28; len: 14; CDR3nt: TGTGCCAGCAGTTTAGACACCATGAACACTGAAGCTTTCTTT; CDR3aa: CASSLDTMNTEAFF
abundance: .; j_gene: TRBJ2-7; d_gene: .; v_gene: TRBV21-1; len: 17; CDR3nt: TGTGCCAGCAGCAAAGAAAGGGGGCAGGGACCCTCCTACGAGCAGTACTTC; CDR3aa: CASSKERGQGPSYEQYF
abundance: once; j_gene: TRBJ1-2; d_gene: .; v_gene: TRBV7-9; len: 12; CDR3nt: TGTGCCAGCAGCAGAGAAACAGGTGGCTACACCTTC; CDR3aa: CASSRETGGYTF
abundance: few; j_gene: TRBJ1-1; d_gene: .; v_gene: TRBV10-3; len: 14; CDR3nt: TGTGCCATCAGTCGGACGGAGGAAAACACTGAAGCTTTCTTT; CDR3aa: CAISRTEENTEAFF
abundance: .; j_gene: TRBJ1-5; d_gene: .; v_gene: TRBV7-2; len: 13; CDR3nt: TGTGCCAGCAGCCCAGGAGGGATTCAGCCCCAGCATTTT; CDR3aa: CASSPGGIQPQHF
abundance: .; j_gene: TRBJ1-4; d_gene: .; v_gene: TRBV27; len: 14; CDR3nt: TGTGCCAGCAGGCGGTTAGGGGGGAATGAAAAACTGTTTTTT; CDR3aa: CASRRLGGNEKLFF
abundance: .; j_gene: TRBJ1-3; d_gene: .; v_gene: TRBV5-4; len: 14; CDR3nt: TGTGCCAGCAGCCGGGATCCCTCTGGAAACACCATATATTTT; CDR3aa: CASSRDPSGNTIYF
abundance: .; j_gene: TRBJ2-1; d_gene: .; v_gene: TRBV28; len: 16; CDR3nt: TGTGCCAGCAGCCTACAAAGGGGAGGCGGAAGGAATGAGCAGTTCTTC; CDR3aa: CASSLQRGGGRNEQFF
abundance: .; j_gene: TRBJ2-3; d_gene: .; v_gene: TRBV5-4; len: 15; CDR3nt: TGTGCCAGCAGCTTTCGGGGGACACTGCAAGATACGCAGTATTTT; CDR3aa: CASSFRGTLQDTQYF
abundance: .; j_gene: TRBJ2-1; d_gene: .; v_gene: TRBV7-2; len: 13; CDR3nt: TGTGCCAGCAGCTTAACAGGGCTTAATGAGCAGTTCTTC; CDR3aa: CASSLTGLNEQFF
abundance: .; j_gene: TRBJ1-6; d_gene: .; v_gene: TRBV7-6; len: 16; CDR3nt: TGTGCCAGCAGCCCCCTTGGCAGGGCCCTTTATTCACCCCTCCACTTT; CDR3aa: CASSPLGRALYSPLHF
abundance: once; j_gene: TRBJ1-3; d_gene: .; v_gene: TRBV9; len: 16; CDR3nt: TGTGCCAGCAGCGTAGTACCAGGCCCTACTGGAAACACCATATATTTT; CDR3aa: CASSVVPGPTGNTIYF
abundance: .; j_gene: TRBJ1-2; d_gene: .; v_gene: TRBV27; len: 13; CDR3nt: TGTGCCAGCAGCCCCTGGGGAGGGGGTGGCTACACCTTC; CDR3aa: CASSPWGGGGYTF
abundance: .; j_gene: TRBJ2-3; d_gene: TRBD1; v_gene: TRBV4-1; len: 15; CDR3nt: TGCGCCAGCAGCCTACAGGGGGTGGTGACAGATACGCAGTATTTT; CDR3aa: CASSLQGVVTDTQYF
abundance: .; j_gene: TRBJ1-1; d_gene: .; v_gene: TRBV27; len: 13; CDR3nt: TGTGCCAGCAGCCGGACACTGAACACTGAAGCTTTCTTT; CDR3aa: CASSRTLNTEAFF
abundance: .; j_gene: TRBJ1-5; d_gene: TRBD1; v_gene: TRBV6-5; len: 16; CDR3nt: TGTGCCAGCAGTTACTCGGGGACAGGGAGCAATCAGCCCCAGCATTTT; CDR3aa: CASSYSGTGSNQPQHF
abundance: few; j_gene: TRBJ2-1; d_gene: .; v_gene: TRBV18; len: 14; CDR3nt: TGTGCCAGCTCCCCTGATCGGGTGAACAATGAGCAGTTCTTC; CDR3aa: CASSPDRVNNEQFF
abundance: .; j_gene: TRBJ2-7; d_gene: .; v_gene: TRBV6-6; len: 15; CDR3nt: TGTGCCAGCAGTTACGCGGACACTAGCTCCTACGAGCAGTACTTC; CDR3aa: CASSYADTSSYEQYF
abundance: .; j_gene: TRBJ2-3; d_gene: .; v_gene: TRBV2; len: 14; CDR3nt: TGTGCCAGCAGCTTACTAGCAAGTCTGGATACGCAGTATTTT; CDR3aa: CASSLLASLDTQYF
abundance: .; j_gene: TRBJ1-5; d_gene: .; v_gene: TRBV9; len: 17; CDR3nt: TGTGCCAGCAGCGTAGCTTCAGGGGAGGGAGGCAATCAGCCCCAGCATTTT; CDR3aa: CASSVASGEGGNQPQHF
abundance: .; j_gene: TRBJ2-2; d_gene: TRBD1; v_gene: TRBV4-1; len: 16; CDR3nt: TGCGCCAGCAGCCAGGGGACACAGGGGGTCACCGGGGAGCTGTTTTTT; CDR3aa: CASSQGTQGVTGELFF
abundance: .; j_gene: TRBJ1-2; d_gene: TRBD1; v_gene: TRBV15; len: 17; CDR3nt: TGTGCCACCAGCAGAGATAGTGCAGGACAGGGGAACTCGGGCTACACCTTC; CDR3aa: CATSRDSAGQGNSGYTF
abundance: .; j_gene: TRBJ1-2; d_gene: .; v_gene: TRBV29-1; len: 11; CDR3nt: TGCAGCGTTGGGGTTAACTATGGCTACACCTTC; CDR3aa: CSVGVNYGYTF
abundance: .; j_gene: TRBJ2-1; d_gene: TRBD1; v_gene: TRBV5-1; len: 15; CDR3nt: TGCGCCAGCAGCTTGTGGGGACAGGGCGGGAATGAGCAGTTCTTC; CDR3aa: CASSLWGQGGNEQFF
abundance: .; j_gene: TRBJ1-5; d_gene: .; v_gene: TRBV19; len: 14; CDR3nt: TGTGCCAGTAGTATAGGGGCAGGTTATCAGCCCCAGCATTTT; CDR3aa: CASSIGAGYQPQHF
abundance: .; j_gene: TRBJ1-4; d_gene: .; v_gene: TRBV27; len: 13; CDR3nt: TGTGCCACCAGTGGGGGAACTAATGAAAAACTGTTTTTT; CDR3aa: CATSGGTNEKLFF
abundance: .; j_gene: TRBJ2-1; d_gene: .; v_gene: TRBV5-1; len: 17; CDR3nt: TGCGCCAGCAGCTTGGATTTGGGAACAAGCTCCTACAATGAGCAGTTCTTC; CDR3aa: CASSLDLGTSSYNEQFF
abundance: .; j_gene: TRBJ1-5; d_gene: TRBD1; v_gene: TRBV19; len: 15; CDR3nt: TGTGCCAGTAGTATCTTGGGGACAGGGGATCAGCCCCAGCATTTT; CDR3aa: CASSILGTGDQPQHF